These 23 T cell receptor beta chains were sequenced from one sample in a study of tumor-infiltrating lymphocytes in primary liver carcinoma. Production of TCR beta cDNA used 400 to 600 ng total RNA together with a constant-region primer. Library construction for TCR beta comprised three nested multiplex PCR rounds performed with slightly modified ARM-PCR. Two initial PCR rounds of about 10 cycles each paired TRBV1-TRBV30 forward primers with a C-beta reverse primer. A single record per CDR3 protein comes from TCRdb applying MiXCR to the multiplex PCR reads. The data show 90,000 to 150,000 distinct CDR3 sequences, around 60% seen once. The study co-extracted DNA and RNA from roughly 20-30 mg of unsorted bulk tissue. The specimen sequenced was liver tumor tissue from sampling region 1. Subset specified: tumor region T1, superior pole. The receptors originated from a woman in her sixties with primary liver carcinoma and hepatitis B virus infection.

Concerning this clonotype: A junction end diverges from the germline sequence, so it may reflect a read error. The V call is TRBV29-1, the J call TRBJ2-2, with D possibly TRBD1 on 6 matching bases. CDR1 and CDR2 (germline): SQVTM, ANQGSEA. The CDR3 length is 15 residues. The CDR3 loop reads CSARAGTTNTEELFF. The CDR3 DNA sequence: TGCAGCGCCCGTGCCGGGACAACGAACACCGAGGAGCTGTTTTTC.

J is TRBJ2-7 and V is TRBV5-1; D gene ambiguous. Germline CDR1 is SGHRS and CDR2 is YFSETQ. V was cut by 0 bases and J by 6 bases, with 16 bases left in between. This CDR3 is 15 amino acids long. The CDR3 nucleotides read TGCGCCAGCAGCTTGGCCAAGTCGGCTAGAGGCGAGCAGTACTTC. Translated, it gives CASSLAKSARGEQYF.

Comment on this clonotype: It may be a read error: a sequence one base away is much more abundant. This chain uses TRBV10-3 with TRBJ2-1; no reliable D call. V was clipped by 7 bases and J by 3 bases, with 7 bases between them. Germline V gives CDR1 ENHRY, CDR2 SYGVKD. There are 12 residues in the CDR3. This chain's CDR3 is CAINQFYNEQFF. The CDR3 DNA follows: TGTGCCATCAATCAATTCTACAATGAGCAGTTCTTC.

The V gene is TRBV29-1, the J gene TRBJ2-1; 9 positions agree with TRBD2. Germline V gene data show CDR1 as SQVTM and CDR2 as ANQGSEA. The CDR3 is made up of 11 amino acids. CDR3 DNA: TGCAGTGTGCGGGCGGGAGGGGAGCAGTTCTTC. Its translation is CSVRAGGEQFF.

The rearrangement links TRBV11-3 to TRBJ2-2; D unclear. Germline lookup yields CDR1 SGHNT and CDR2 YENEEA. The CDR3 contains 13 residues. V gave up 5 bases and J gave up 4 bases, with 8 bases separating them. The CDR3 region has the DNA TGTGCCAGCAGCGTTTACTTCACCGGGGAGCTGTTTTTT. Protein: CASSVYFTGELFF.

As regards this clonotype: This likely comes from a read error, as the CDR3 has no conserved phenylalanine or tryptophan at its end. This chain uses TRBV12-3 or TRBV12-4 with TRBJ2-2; D unclear. CDR3 length equals 16 residues. Trimming took off 6 bases at V and 0 bases at J, with 14 bases between the two ends. CDR3 nucleotides: TGTGCCAGCAGATTTCCGGCGCAAACGAACACCGGGGAGCTGTTTTCT. This encodes CASRFPAQTNTGELFS.

This clonotype was counted between two and nine times. This could be a read error, since a much larger clone is one nucleotide away. The CDR3: CSAGFQDTEAFF. Written as DNA, the CDR3 is TGCAGCGCAGGCTTTCAGGACACTGAAGCTTTCTTT. This sequence joins TRBV29-1 and TRBJ1-1; D is unclear. The CDR3 is made up of 12 amino acids. The germline V gene has CDR1 SQVTM and CDR2 ANQGSEA. V dropped 7 bases and J dropped 3 bases, with 12 bases sitting between them.

About this clonotype: At one end, the junction sequence differs from germline, possibly due to a read error. V gene TRBV11-2 combines with J gene TRBJ2-3, with D possibly matching TRBD2 (5 bases). The CDR3 totals 15 residues. In germline, CDR1 is SGHAT, CDR2 FQNNGV. This CDR3 reads CASRQEAGGTDTQYF. The CDR3 DNA sequence: TGTGCCAGCAGACAAGAGGCAGGAGGCACAGATACGCAATATTTT. Combining the CDR3 with reference TRBV11-2 and TRBJ2-3 gives the whole variable domain EAGVAQSPRYKIIEKRQSVAFWCNPISGHATLYWYQQILGQGPKLLIQFQNNGVVDDSQLPKDRFSAERLKGVDSTLKIQPAKLEDSAVYLCASRQEAGGTDTQYFGPGTRLTVL.

The table lists this clonotype with a few counts. The chain uses TRBV30 and TRBJ2-2; weak D call: TRBD2 (6 bases). V gave up 6 bases and J gave up 6 bases, with 20 bases separating them. The CDR3 has 15 amino acids. CDR1 is GTSNPN, CDR2 SVGIG, per germline (reference sequence). The CDR3 bases are TGTGCCTGCGGCCGAGGCCGTCGGGGGTCCGGGGAGCTGTTTTTT. Protein sequence: CACGRGRRGSGELFF.

This clonotype came up a few times. The chain is built from TRBV30 and TRBJ1-6; D unclear. The V and J ends lost 0 bases and 8 bases respectively, with 11 bases between them. CDR1 and CDR2 from the germline V gene are GTSNPN and SVGIG (reference sequence). The CDR3 runs 14 residues. CDR3 in DNA: TGTGCCTGGAGTGTACTAAACTGGGATTCACCCCTCCACTTT. Translation: CAWSVLNWDSPLHF.

The chain carries TRBV11-2 and TRBJ2-7, with TRBD1 identical over 8 bases. Germline CDR1 is SGHAT and CDR2 is FQNNGV. The length of the CDR3 is 15 residues. CDR3 nucleotides: TGTGCTAACAGCTTCGGGACAGGCGGAACCTACGAGCAGTACTTC. Translated, it gives CANSFGTGGTYEQYF.

This clonotype was seen many times. The genes are TRBV6-1 and TRBJ2-7; 7 nucleotides align to TRBD2. The CDR3 is 15 amino acids. The germline CDR1 and CDR2 sequences are MNHNS and SASEGT. V dropped 7 bases and J dropped 2; count of bases not matched to a gene: 11. The CDR3 sequence is CASTWGGAGTYEQYF. The CDR3 bases are TGTGCCAGCACCTGGGGAGGGGCAGGGACCTACGAGCAGTACTTC.

In the case of this clonotype: A read error is possible here, since a much larger clone lies one base away. The chain combines TRBV12-3 or TRBV12-4 with TRBJ1-2, with TRBD1 identical over 9 bases. CDR3 length: 15 amino acids. The V gene end was trimmed by 8 bases and the J gene end by 1 base; junction bases not matched to a gene: 8. The CDR3 bases are TGTGCCAGCTGGTTAGGGGGACAGGGTAACTATGGCTACACCTTC. Protein: CASWLGGQGNYGYTF.

A word on this clonotype: A read error may explain this, as a much larger clone is one base away. The chain couples TRBV6-1 to TRBJ1-1; no clear D. CDR1 is MNHNS, CDR2 SASEGT, per germline. The CDR3 sequence is 15 residues long. The CDR3 DNA follows: TGTGCCAGCAGCCAAGCGGGTGGTGGGTACACTGAAGATTTCTTT. The encoded protein is CASSQAGGGYTEDFF.

On this clonotype itself: A read error may produce the germline difference seen at one junction end. The V gene is TRBV11-2, the J gene TRBJ2-7; TRBD1 matches at 9 bases. The germline V gene encodes CDR1 SGHAT and CDR2 FQNNGV. The CDR3 is made up of 15 amino acids. The CDR3 DNA sequence: TGTACCAGTAGCCTAGAAAAGGGACAGGGCTACGAGCAGTACTTC. Protein: CTSSLEKGQGYEQYF.

To note about this clonotype: At one end the junction does not follow the germline gene, possibly because of a read error. J is TRBJ1-3 and V is TRBV12-3 or TRBV12-4; D is uncertain. CDR3 length: 13 amino acids. CDR3 in DNA: TGTACCAGCAGTTTTTATGGTGGAGACACCATATATTTT. It encodes CTSSFYGGDTIYF.

The J gene is TRBJ2-5, the V gene TRBV28; D is ambiguous. The length of the CDR3 is 15 residues. The V end lost 5 bases, the J end lost 2 bases, and 15 bases lay between the germline ends. Per germline, CDR1 MDHEN and CDR2 SYDVKM. CDR3 bases: TGTGCCAGCAGTCAATCGGGTCCACGGCAAGAGACCCAGTACTTC. Residues: CASSQSGPRQETQYF.

This clonotype appeared many times. The chain recombines TRBV4-1 with TRBJ1-6, with D tentatively TRBD1 (6 bases). Deletions cut 0 bases from V and 1 base from J, with 7 bases between. This CDR3 is 16 amino acids long. From germline, CDR1 is MGHRA and CDR2 YSYEKL. CDR3: CASSQEGTSYNSPLHF. CDR3 in DNA: TGCGCCAGCAGCCAAGAGGGGACATCCTATAATTCACCCCTCCACTTT.

The table lists this clonotype with a few counts. The rearrangement joins TRBV28 to TRBJ2-7; tentatively, D is TRBD2 (6 bases). Trimming cost V 3 bases and J 4 bases, with 16 bases left between them. The germline CDR1 and CDR2 sequences are MDHEN and SYDVKM. The CDR3 extends over 15 amino acids. CDR3 protein: CASSLPGAGVYEQYF. The CDR3 DNA sequence: TGTGCCAGCAGTTTGCCGGGAGCCGGGGTATACGAGCAGTACTTC.

As to this clonotype: It may be a read error: a sequence one base away is much more abundant. V usage is TRBV29-1 and J usage is TRBJ1-5; weak D call: TRBD1 (5 bases). V was pared by 4 bases and J by 4 bases, with 11 bases between. The length of the CDR3 is 13 residues. Germline V gene data show CDR1 as SQVTM and CDR2 as ANQGSEA. CDR3 nucleotides: TGCAGCGTTGGTCATGCAGGGAATCAGCCCCAGCATTTT. Protein: CSVGHAGNQPQHF. Together with reference TRBV29-1 and TRBJ1-5, the CDR3 gives the full variable domain: SAVISQKPSRDICQRGTSLTIQCQVDSQVTMMFWYRQQPGQSLTLIATANQGSEATYESGFVIDKFPISRPNLTFSTLTVSNMSPEDSSIYLCSVGHAGNQPQHFGDGTRLSIL.

V and J are TRBV11-3 and TRBJ2-2; weak D call: TRBD2 (6 bases). V was cut by 6 bases and J by 6 bases, with 26 bases left in between. This CDR3 has 18 amino acids. The germline CDR1 and CDR2 sequences are SGHNT and YENEEA. The CDR3, as DNA: TGTGCCAGCAGTTCCCCGTGGTGGGACTCGGGCACCCCCGGGGAGCTGTTTTTT. Translating it yields CASSSPWWDSGTPGELFF.

At least ten counts were recorded for this clonotype. The J gene is TRBJ2-2, the V gene TRBV5-4; possibly TRBD1 for D (6 bases). The V end lost 4 bases, the J end lost 1 base, and 8 bases lay between the germline ends. CDR1 SGHNT and CDR2 YYREEE come from the germline V gene (reference sequence). The CDR3 has 14 residues. The CDR3 coding sequence is TGTGCCAGCAGCGGGGGACAGAACACCGGGGAGCTGTTTTTT. Translating gives CASSGGQNTGELFF.

This clonotype was observed a single time. This chain joins TRBV11-3 and TRBJ1-1; TRBD1 agrees at 7 bases. V shed 2 bases and J 3 bases; nucleotides not matched to a gene: 9. The germline CDR1 and CDR2 sequences are SGHNT and YENEEA. This CDR3 contains 16 residues. The CDR3 is CASSLRQGGMDTEAFF. CDR3 DNA sequence: TGTGCCAGCAGCTTACGGCAGGGGGGTATGGACACTGAAGCTTTCTTT.